This TCR beta chain was sequenced for a study of human T cells and chemical hapten exposure. This clonotype was observed many times. TCRdb fed the RACE reads into MiXCR, producing one record per CDR3 protein. The sample has under 65,000 distinct CDR3 sequences; over 8% are singletons. Specified time point: pre-sensitization, week 0. Treatment given: therapeutic diphenylcyclopropenone sensitization with weekly scalp DPC. This sequence was found in a woman between 40 and 55 years old with alopecia areata. Some clones in this sample may be carry-over from other donors' samples. Sequenced here: whole blood, sampled in connection with sensitization to the hapten diphenylcyclopropenone (DPC).

The CDR3 here is CASSQVEGEAFF. Here the CDR3 DNA reads TGTGCCAGCAGCCAAGTAGAAGGGGAAGCTTTCTTT. V is TRBV4-2 and J is TRBJ1-1; D is undetermined. The CDR3 is 12 residues long. Germline CDR1 and CDR2: LGHNA and YNFKEQ. The V and J ends lost 1 base and 8 bases respectively, with 8 bases between them.